Below, 7 T cell receptor beta chains from the same sample are listed, as sequenced in a study of shared clonotypes between healthy human individuals. Here immunoSEQ multiplex PCR was the method, and the copy in TCRdb shows in-frame clones only, minus some. The table shows a few million clones, with more than 80% occurring only once. The sample consisted of naive CD4+ T cells sorted from blood. Indicated subset: CD45RA+ positively selected. The receptors derive from a man aged 18 to 29 in good health.

This chain connects TRBV7-2 to TRBJ2-3, with 8 bases aligning to TRBD2. CDR3 length: 17 amino acids. Germline V gene sequence: CDR1 SGHTA, CDR2 FQGNSA. Germline trimming cut 1 base from V and 4 bases from J; bases unmatched to any gene: 10. The CDR3 coding sequence is TGTGCCAGCAGCTTAGTGGGACTAGTCAGTGTTTCAGATACGCAGTATTTT. Translated: CASSLVGLVSVSDTQYF.

The chain has TRBV10-2 and TRBJ1-4; 9 nucleotides match TRBD1. J lost 5 bases, V lost 7 bases, and 8 bases had no gene match. The CDR3 has 15 amino acids. CDR1 WSHSY and CDR2 SAAADI come from the germline V gene. CDR3 region: CASMGDRALNEKLFF. DNA of the CDR3: TGCGCCAGCATGGGGGACAGGGCTTTAAATGAAAAACTGTTTTTT.

The V gene is TRBV19, the J gene TRBJ1-5, with D uncertain. CDR1 is LNHDA, CDR2 SQIVND, per germline (reference sequence). V was clipped by 5 bases and J by 8 bases, with 10 bases between them. This CDR3 has 12 amino acids. As DNA, the CDR3 is TGTGCCAGTAGTGCGGGGATAGAGCCCCAGCATTTT. Protein sequence: CASSAGIEPQHF. Using reference TRBV19 and TRBJ1-5 for the parts outside the CDR3, the full variable domain is DGGITQSPKYLFRKEGQNVTLSCEQNLNHDAMYWYRQDPGQGLRLIYYSQIVNDFQKGDIAEGYSVSREKKESFPLTVTSAQKNPTAFYLCASSAGIEPQHFGDGTRLSIL.

The chain employs TRBV5-4 and TRBJ2-2, with TRBD2 matching over 9 bases. This CDR3 contains 17 residues. Trimming took 4 bases from V and 7 from J; bases not matched to a gene: 14. CDR1 and CDR2 (germline): SGHNT, YYREEE (reference sequence). The CDR3 DNA is TGTGCCAGCAGCCCCGCGGGGAGCGGGGGGTTGGTCGGGGAGCTGTTTTTT. Encoded protein: CASSPAGSGGLVGELFF. Complete variable domain (other parts from reference TRBV5-4 and TRBJ2-2): ETGVTQSPTHLIKTRGQQVTLRCSSQSGHNTVSWYQQALGQGPQFIFQYYREEENGRGNFPPRFSGLQFPNYSSELNVNALELDDSALYLCASSPAGSGGLVGELFFGEGSRLTVL.

The rearrangement links TRBV4-3 to TRBJ2-5; TRBD2 aligns across 9 bases. V shed 0 bases and J 4 bases; nucleotides not matched to a gene: 12. CDR3 length: 18 amino acids. The germline CDR1 and CDR2 sequences are LGHNA and YSLEER. CDR3 in amino acids: CASSQEWAGGPSRETQYF. The CDR3, as DNA: TGCGCCAGCAGCCAAGAATGGGCGGGAGGGCCCTCGCGAGAGACCCAGTACTTC.

The genes are TRBV14 and TRBJ2-5; TRBD2 might be the D (7 bases). Trimming shortened V by 4 bases and J by 5 bases, and 14 bases separated the two germline ends. This CDR3 region has 14 residues. In germline, CDR1 is SGHDN, CDR2 FVKESK. The CDR3 sequence is CASSRGGQRETQYF. CDR3 nucleotide sequence: TGTGCCAGCAGCCGGGGGGGCCAACGGGAGACCCAGTACTTC.

V and J are TRBV4-1 and TRBJ2-5; D is undetermined. The CDR3 consists of 15 residues. Trimming pared 0 bases from V and 5 bases from J, leaving 13 bases between. Per germline, CDR1 MGHRA and CDR2 YSYEKL. The DNA for the CDR3 is TGCGCCAGCAGCCAAGAGTCTAGATCTTGGGAGACCCAGTACTTC. It yields the protein CASSQESRSWETQYF.